The clone carrying this T cell receptor beta chain was counted a few times. Antigen unknown. The time point denotes: patch test 2, 6 weeks after DPC sensitization. The sample's treatment: therapeutic diphenylcyclopropenone sensitization with weekly scalp DPC. The CDR3 runs 14 residues. Germline V CDR1 and CDR2: SGHVS, FQNEAQ. Trimming removed 4 bases at V and 2 bases at J, with 11 bases between. These data come from a study of human T cells and chemical hapten exposure. Study-level points and caveats: Those TCRs sitting above 1 in 1000 frequency stayed the same with DPC sensitization.

Individual cDNA molecules each carried unique molecular identifiers attached by the library. TCRdb re-called the RACE reads with MiXCR, one entry per CDR3 protein. The sample has about 94,000 distinct CDR3 sequences; 9% to 9.5% are singletons. The chain couples TRBV7-8 to TRBJ1-2, with D uncertain. The sample here was whole blood, taken in connection with sensitization to the hapten diphenylcyclopropenone (DPC). This sequence was found in a woman between 40 and 50 years old with alopecia areata. Some clones in this sample may be carry-over from other donors' samples. Here the CDR3 reads CASSSGPENYGYTF. The CDR3 bases are TGTGCCAGCAGCTCCGGACCGGAAAACTATGGCTACACCTTC.